A selection of T cell receptor beta chains follows, all from one sample in a study of blood T cells in healthy people across ages. Via MiXCR, TCRdb re-called the 5' RACE reads, giving one row per CDR3 protein. The table records hundreds of thousands of distinct CDR3 sequences, approximately 30% of them present only once. Sequenced input: blood. These receptor sequences come from an elderly woman in good health. Each CDR3 is given with its conserved first and last residue. D genes are given only for firm matches. Rows give clone size only sometimes, using once, few, many, or a class for an expanded clone.

D	V	size	J	DNA	CDR3
TRBD2	TRBV4-2	many	TRBJ2-3	TGTGCCAGCAGCCAAGAGAGGGGTAGCGGGGGGCCTACACGCCCCGATACGCAGTATTTT	CASSQERGSGGPTRPDTQYF
-	TRBV7-3	few	TRBJ1-3	TGTGCCAGCAGCTTCGGGCCTCTGAGCTCTGGAAACACCATATATTTT	CASSFGPLSSGNTIYF
-	TRBV4-2	-	TRBJ2-2	TGTGCCAGCAGCCAAGATATAACCGGGGAGCTGTTTTTT	CASSQDITGELFF
-	TRBV7-2	-	TRBJ2-5	TGTGCCAGCAGCTTGGATGCTCACACAGGGAGAGAGACCCAGTACTTC	CASSLDAHTGRETQYF
-	TRBV5-5	many	TRBJ1-6	TGTGCCAGCAGCTTGTCGGTACCCCTCCACTTT	CASSLSVPLHF
-	TRBV7-2	many	TRBJ2-7	TGTGCCAGCAGCGCCCGCCCTGACGAGCAGTACTTC	CASSARPDEQYF
-	TRBV7-3	few	TRBJ2-2	TGTGCCAGCAGCTTATATCGGGCAGCGAACACCGGGGAGCTGTTTTTT	CASSLYRAANTGELFF
TRBD1	TRBV12-3/TRBV12-4	once	TRBJ1-2	TGTGCCAGCAGTTTCACCGGGACAGTAGGTCTTGGCTACACCTTC	CASSFTGTVGLGYTF
-	TRBV27	-	TRBJ1-5	TGTGCCAGCAGTTTATCGTGGCGGAATCAGCCCCAGCATTTT	CASSLSWRNQPQHF
TRBD1	TRBV7-2	few	TRBJ2-2	TGTGCCAGCAGCTTCGTTCACAGGGGGCCCACCGGGGAGCTGTTTTTT	CASSFVHRGPTGELFF
-	TRBV12-3/TRBV12-4	many	TRBJ2-1	TGTGCCAGCACGAAGAGCTCCTACAATGAGCAGTTCTTC	CASTKSSYNEQFF
-	TRBV11-3	few	TRBJ2-1	TGTGCCAGCAGCTCAGGGGGGGGCCTCTACAATGAGCAGTTCTTC	CASSSGGGLYNEQFF
TRBD2	TRBV20-1	many	TRBJ2-1	TGCAGTGCCCCTCGTACTAGCGGGGGGGCAGGGGAGCAGTTCTTC	CSAPRTSGGAGEQFF
TRBD1	TRBV7-8	-	TRBJ1-2	TGTGCCAGCAGCAAGACCCAACGACAGGGCTCCCCCTATGGCTACACCTTC	CASSKTQRQGSPYGYTF
-	TRBV20-1	many	TRBJ1-2	TGCAGTGCTGGGGGACGTCTCCTCGGCTATGGCTACACCTTC	CSAGGRLLGYGYTF
-	TRBV3-1	many	TRBJ2-7	TGTGCCAGCAGCCAAGATCCAGACGTGATAAACTACGAGCAGTACTTC	CASSQDPDVINYEQYF
-	TRBV21-1	many	TRBJ2-5	TGTGCCAGCAGCAAATGGTGGGAGGCTTCCCCCCTGGAGACCCAGTACTTC	CASSKWWEASPLETQYF
TRBD1	TRBV9	-	TRBJ1-2	TGTGCCAGCAGCTTTAACACAGGGGTAGAGGGCTACACCTTC	CASSFNTGVEGYTF
TRBD2	TRBV20-1	-	TRBJ2-7	TGCAGTGCTTCTAGCGGGAGGTTATACGAGCAGTACTTC	CSASSGRLYEQYF
-	TRBV25-1	-	TRBJ2-7	TGTGCCAGCAGTGAATATGGGGCTATAGGGTACGAGCAGTACTTC	CASSEYGAIGYEQYF
-	TRBV5-1	-	TRBJ1-1	TGCGCCAGCAGTTTACAGGGTTTAAGTGAAGCTTTCTTT	CASSLQGLSEAFF
TRBD2	TRBV7-2	many	TRBJ2-1	TGTGCCAGCAACCCGGGGGGGCTCGTCAATGAGCAGTTCTTC	CASNPGGLVNEQFF
-	TRBV7-2	many	TRBJ2-4	TGTGCCAGCAGCCCGGCGGGACACCTCATTCAGTACTTC	CASSPAGHLIQYF
-	TRBV2	-	TRBJ1-1	TGTGCCAGCAGTGAAAGGTTGAGGACTGAAGCTTTCTTT	CASSERLRTEAFF
TRBD2	TRBV19	-	TRBJ2-3	TGTGCCAGCCAGCTTCTAGCGGGGGGGCGGGATACGCAGTATTTT	CASQLLAGGRDTQYF
-	TRBV7-9	few	TRBJ2-1	TGTGCCAGCAGCTTCGCCCGGGACGCTTTTGAGCAGTTCTTC	CASSFARDAFEQFF
TRBD1	TRBV7-6	few	TRBJ2-5	TGTGCCAGCAGCTTAGAGGGGACAGGGGACCGCCTGTACTTC	CASSLEGTGDRLYF
-	TRBV6-6	many	TRBJ2-7	TGTGCCAGCAGTTACGGACGCCGGTTACGGTACGAGCAGTACTTC	CASSYGRRLRYEQYF
TRBD1	TRBV10-3	many	TRBJ1-5	TGTGCCATCAGTGACTACGGACAGGGGGTGGGCAATCAGCCCCAGCATTTT	CAISDYGQGVGNQPQHF
TRBD2	TRBV28	-	TRBJ2-3	TGTGCCAGCAGTCGCCAGGGACTAGCGGGGACCACAGATACGCAGTATTTT	CASSRQGLAGTTDTQYF
-	TRBV30	many	TRBJ1-2	TGTGCCTGGAGTGGGCTTGTTGCAGGGAGGTATGGCTACACCTTC	CAWSGLVAGRYGYTF
TRBD1	TRBV29-1	few	TRBJ2-7	TGCAGCGTCGAAGGAGACAGGGTAGACGAGCAGTACTTC	CSVEGDRVDEQYF